This is a list of T cell receptor beta chains from one sample in a study of OX40 agonist ivuxolimab in advanced cancers. Assay used: immunoSEQ multiplex PCR; TCRdb lists only in-frame clones, some missing. Of tens of thousands of clones detected, about nine tenths appear once; the ten largest clones hold around 28%. The sequences come from CD4+ or CD8+ T cells sorted from blood, collected in a trial of the OX40 agonist ivuxolimab. The source is an adult with an advanced solid tumor such as melanoma, head and neck, liver or kidney cancer. The CDR3 runs from the conserved cysteine through the conserved F or W. A D gene is named only where the DNA matches it firmly. Expanded clones get a size class; other rows say once, few or many, or leave the size out.

clone_size	d_call	v_call	j_call	cdr3_nt	cdr3_aa
-	TRBD2	TRBV18	TRBJ2-7	TGTGCCAGCTCACCTCTCGGGGGCGGGAGGGCCTTGAACGAGCAGTACTTC	CASSPLGGGRALNEQYF
once	-	TRBV7-9	TRBJ2-2	TGTGCCAGCAGCTTAGCCTTGACAGCCTACACCGGGGAGCTGTTTTTT	CASSLALTAYTGELFF
-	TRBD1	TRBV15	TRBJ1-2	TGTGCCACCAGCAGAGATTTAGGGACGGGACAGGGTCTTACCTTC	CATSRDLGTGQGLTF
-	TRBD2	TRBV9	TRBJ2-5	TGTGCCAGCAGCGTGGGACTAGCGGGAGCCCTCCAAGAGACCCAGTACTTC	CASSVGLAGALQETQYF
few	-	TRBV19	TRBJ1-2	TGTGCCAGTACCCAGGGGTCATATGGCTACACCTTC	CASTQGSYGYTF
-	-	TRBV6-5	TRBJ1-1	TGTGCCAGCAGTTACTCGGTCGGGGATACTGAAGCTTTCTTT	CASSYSVGDTEAFF
-	TRBD1	TRBV27	TRBJ2-1	TGTGCCAGCAGTCCCACAGGGGGCTTTGATGAGCAGTTCTTC	CASSPTGGFDEQFF
-	TRBD1	TRBV11-2	TRBJ2-5	TGTGCCAGCAGCTTTTTACAGGGGGCCGGAGAGACCCAGTACTTC	CASSFLQGAGETQYF
-	-	TRBV6-5	TRBJ2-2	TGTGCCAGCAGTTACTGGGACAACACCGGGGAGCTGTTTTTT	CASSYWDNTGELFF
-	TRBD2	TRBV7-8	TRBJ2-3	TGTGCCAGCAGCCCCGGGGGGGGTGAAGGCAGTGGCACAGATACGCAGTATTTT	CASSPGGGEGSGTDTQYF
-	-	TRBV28	TRBJ2-7	TGTGCCAGCAGAAGTGCCGAGTCGGGCGAGCAGTACTTC	CASRSAESGEQYF
-	-	TRBV19	TRBJ2-1	TGTGCCAGTATCCAGGGATATGAGCAGTTCTTC	CASIQGYEQFF
once	-	TRBV14	TRBJ1-1	TGTGCCAGCAGCCATGGGTTAGGGACTGAAGCTTTCTTT	CASSHGLGTEAFF
-	-	TRBV29-1	TRBJ2-5	TGCAGCGTTGAAAAGAGCGGACCACAAGAGACCCAGTACTTC	CSVEKSGPQETQYF
-	TRBD2	TRBV7-9	TRBJ2-2	TGTGCCAGCAGCTCGTCTAGCGGGAGTAACACCGGGGAGCTGTTTTTT	CASSSSSGSNTGELFF
once	TRBD2	TRBV4-1	TRBJ2-1	TGCGCCAGCAGCCATACCGGCGGGAGGGCAACCGATGAGCAGTTCTTC	CASSHTGGRATDEQFF
-	-	TRBV6-5	TRBJ2-1	TGTGCCAGCAGACCTTACAGGGACTACAATGAGCAGTTCTTC	CASRPYRDYNEQFF
-	-	TRBV15	TRBJ1-1	TGTGCCACCAGCCTAATTGTGGGAAACACTGAAGCTTTCTTT	CATSLIVGNTEAFF
-	TRBD2	TRBV6-5	TRBJ2-1	TGTGCCAGCAGCCGAAGCGGGACCGGCATTGAGCAGTTCTTC	CASSRSGTGIEQFF
-	-	TRBV6-4	TRBJ2-3	TGTGCCAGCAGAGCCCAGGGCGGAGGAGATACGCAGTATTTT	CASRAQGGGDTQYF
-	TRBD1	TRBV19	TRBJ2-7	TGTGCCAGTACCTTTACAGGGGGAAGCTCCTACGAGCAGTACTTC	CASTFTGGSSYEQYF
few	-	TRBV19	TRBJ2-2	TGTGCCAGTAGATCGACCGGGGAGCTGTTTTTT	CASRSTGELFF
-	TRBD1	TRBV5-5	TRBJ1-5	TGTGCCAGCAGCTTATCCAGGGGGGGTCAGCCCCAGCATTTT	CASSLSRGGQPQHF